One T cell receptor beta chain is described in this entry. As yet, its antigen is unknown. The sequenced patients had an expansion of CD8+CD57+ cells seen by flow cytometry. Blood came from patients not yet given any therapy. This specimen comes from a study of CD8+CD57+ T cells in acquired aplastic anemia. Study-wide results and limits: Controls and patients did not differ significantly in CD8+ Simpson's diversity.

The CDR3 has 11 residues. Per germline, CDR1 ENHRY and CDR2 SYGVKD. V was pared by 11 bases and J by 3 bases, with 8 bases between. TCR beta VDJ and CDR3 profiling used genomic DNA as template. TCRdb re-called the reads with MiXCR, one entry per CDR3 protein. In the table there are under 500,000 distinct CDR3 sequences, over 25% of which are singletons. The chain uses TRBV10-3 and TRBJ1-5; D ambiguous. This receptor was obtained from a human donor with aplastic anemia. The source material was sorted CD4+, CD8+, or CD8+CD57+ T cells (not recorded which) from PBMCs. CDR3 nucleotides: TGTGCCGGTGGGCCCAATCAGCCCCAGCATTTT. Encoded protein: CAGGPNQPQHF.